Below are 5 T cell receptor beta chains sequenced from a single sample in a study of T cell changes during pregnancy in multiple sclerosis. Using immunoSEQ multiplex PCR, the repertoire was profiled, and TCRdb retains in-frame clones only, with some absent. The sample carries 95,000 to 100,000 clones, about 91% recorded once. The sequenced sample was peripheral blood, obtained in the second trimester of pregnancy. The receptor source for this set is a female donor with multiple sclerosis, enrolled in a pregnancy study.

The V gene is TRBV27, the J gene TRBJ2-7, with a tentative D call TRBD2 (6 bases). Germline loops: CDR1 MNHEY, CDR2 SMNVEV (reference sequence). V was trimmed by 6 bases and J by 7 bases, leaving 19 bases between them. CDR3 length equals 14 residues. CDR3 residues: CASSRAWGVGEQYF. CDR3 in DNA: TGTGCCAGCAGCAGGGCATGGGGGGTGGGGGAGCAGTACTTC.

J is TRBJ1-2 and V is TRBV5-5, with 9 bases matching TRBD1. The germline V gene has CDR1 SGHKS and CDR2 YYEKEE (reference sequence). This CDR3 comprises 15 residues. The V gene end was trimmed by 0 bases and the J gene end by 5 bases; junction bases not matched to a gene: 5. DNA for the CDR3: TGTGCCAGCAGCTTGGCGGGACAGGGTAGATATGGCTACACCTTC. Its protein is CASSLAGQGRYGYTF.

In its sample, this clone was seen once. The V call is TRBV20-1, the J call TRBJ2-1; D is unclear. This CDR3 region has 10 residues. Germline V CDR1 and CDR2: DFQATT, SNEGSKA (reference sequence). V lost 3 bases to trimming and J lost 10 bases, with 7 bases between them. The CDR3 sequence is CSASVLEQFF. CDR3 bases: TGCAGTGCTAGTGTACTAGAGCAGTTCTTC.

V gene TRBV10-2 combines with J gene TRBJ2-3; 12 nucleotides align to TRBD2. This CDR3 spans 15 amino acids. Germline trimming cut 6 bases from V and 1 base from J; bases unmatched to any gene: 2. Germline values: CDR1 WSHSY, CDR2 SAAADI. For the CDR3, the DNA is TGCGCCAGCAGGACTAGCGGGAGTGGCACAGATACGCAGTATTTT. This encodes CASRTSGSGTDTQYF.

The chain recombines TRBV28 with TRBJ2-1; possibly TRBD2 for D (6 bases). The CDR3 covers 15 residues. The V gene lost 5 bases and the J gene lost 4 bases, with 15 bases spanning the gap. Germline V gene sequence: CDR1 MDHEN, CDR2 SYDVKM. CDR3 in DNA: TGTGCCAGCAGTCCTAGACTAGGGCGATACAATGAGCAGTTCTTC. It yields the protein CASSPRLGRYNEQFF.